The 18 T cell receptor beta chains below were found in one sample sequenced in a study of CXCR3-negative and CXCR3-positive naive CD8 T cells. Broader study findings: Naive CXCR3-positive cells had TRB CDR3s more hydrophobic than those of CXCR3-negative naive cells.

Their recognized antigens are unknown. UMI-tagged TRB cDNA libraries were built via 5' RACE. TCRdb re-called the 5' RACE reads; every CDR3 protein appears as one record, without DNA. Its table lists some 140,000 distinct CDR3 sequences. The sample taken for sequencing was naive CXCR3+ CD8+ T cells from blood. As to subset: CD45RO-CCR7+CD27+CD95- naive CD8+ T cells expressing CXCR3 (TNR3+). The source is a human donor in good health. Some clones in this sample may be carry-over from other donors' samples.

The chain links TRBV15 to TRBJ2-7. The CDR3 length is 16 residues. The germline CDR1 and CDR2 sequences are LNHNV and YYDKDF (reference sequence). CDR3 amino acids: CATSRVQATSSYEQYF.

The chain combines TRBV29-1 with TRBJ1-3; without DNA, the TCRdb call of TRBD1 cannot be checked. Germline values: CDR1 SQVTM, CDR2 ANQGSEA. This CDR3 has 15 amino acids. The CDR3 protein is CSVEWTATSGNTIYF.

J is TRBJ2-3 and V is TRBV11-2. CDR1 and CDR2 (germline): SGHAT, FQNNGV. This CDR3 spans 13 amino acids. CDR3 protein: CASSLDFTDTQYF.

This chain connects TRBV6-2 or TRBV6-3 to TRBJ2-7; the D gene TCRdb calls, TRBD1, cannot be checked with no DNA. Germline CDR1 MNHEY, CDR2 SVGEGT. This CDR3 is 13 amino acids long. CDR3 loop: CASSYHRNYEQYF.

The chain couples TRBV29-1 to TRBJ2-5; the TCRdb call, TRBD1, lacks DNA for checking. Per germline, CDR1 SQVTM and CDR2 ANQGSEA. The CDR3 is 15 residues long. The CDR3 region is CSVVINRGRRETQYF.

This chain connects TRBV20-1 to TRBJ2-1. Germline V gene data show CDR1 as DFQATT and CDR2 as SNEGSKA (reference sequence). CDR3 length equals 14 residues. The CDR3 spells CSASNRTPDNEQFF.

This chain uses TRBV11-2 with TRBJ2-3. The germline V gene encodes CDR1 SGHAT and CDR2 FQNNGV. The CDR3 contains 16 residues. The CDR3 loop is CASSLGLLLDTDTQYF.

The V gene is TRBV23-1, the J gene TRBJ2-7; no DNA is available, so the TRBD1 call from TCRdb remains unchecked. TRBV23-1 carries the ORF label, with uncertain function. This CDR3 is built from 15 residues. CDR3 loop: CASSQSGPDRNEQYF.

The rearrangement uses TRBV6-5 and TRBJ1-2; as DNA is missing, the TRBD1 call by TCRdb cannot be tested. The CDR3 loop spans 14 amino acids. The V gene's germline CDR1 is MNHEY and CDR2 SVGAGI. CDR3 region: CASSYSFPGYGYTF.

The chain links TRBV2 to TRBJ2-1; TCRdb's D call, TRBD2, is unchecked because there is no DNA. The CDR3 length is 15 residues. Looked up from germline, CDR1 is SNHLY and CDR2 is FYNNEI. Here the CDR3 reads CASSSLAGAGNEQFF.

The J gene is TRBJ2-1, the V gene TRBV11-3. Germline V gene lookup returns CDR1 SGHNT and CDR2 YENEEA. The CDR3 loop spans 14 amino acids. The chain's CDR3 is CASSRRGSNNEQFF.

V gene TRBV12-3 or TRBV12-4 combines with J gene TRBJ2-3; with no DNA, the TCRdb D assignment of TRBD2 cannot be verified. The CDR3 is 15 residues long. The CDR3 is CASSQPGLDLDTQYF.

The genes are TRBV7-9 and TRBJ2-1; without DNA, the TCRdb call of TRBD1 cannot be checked. Germline CDR1 SEHNR, CDR2 FQNEAQ (reference sequence). The CDR3 sequence is 14 residues long. The CDR3 is CASSTGPIGNEQFF.

The CDR3 loop reads CSVPAKGSGRWYEQFF. The chain links TRBV29-1 to TRBJ2-1; TCRdb reports TRBD2, a call that lacks DNA to check it against. The CDR3 sequence is 16 residues long. The germline V gene has CDR1 SQVTM and CDR2 ANQGSEA.

The gene calls are TRBV11-2 and TRBJ2-3; TCRdb calls TRBD1, which cannot be checked without DNA. The CDR3 runs 13 residues. Per the germline V gene, CDR1 is SGHAT and CDR2 is FQNNGV. CDR3 region: CASSPLNTDTQYF.

The genes are TRBV13 and TRBJ1-1; the D gene TCRdb calls, TRBD1, cannot be checked with no DNA. Germline assignment: CDR1 PRHDT and CDR2 FYEKMQ (reference sequence). The length of the CDR3 is 14 residues. CDR3: CASTIRAGQTEAFF.

This chain joins TRBV4-1 and TRBJ2-5; the TRBD1 assignment by TCRdb is unverifiable without DNA. Germline CDR1 MGHRA, CDR2 YSYEKL. The CDR3 consists of 15 residues. The CDR3: CASSQPAQGPGPQYF.

V gene TRBV4-1 combines with J gene TRBJ1-5; TCRdb indicates TRBD1, and absent DNA this call remains unverified. Germline assignment: CDR1 MGHRA and CDR2 YSYEKL. The CDR3 covers 17 residues. The CDR3 here is CASSQGPGGGLMQPQHF.